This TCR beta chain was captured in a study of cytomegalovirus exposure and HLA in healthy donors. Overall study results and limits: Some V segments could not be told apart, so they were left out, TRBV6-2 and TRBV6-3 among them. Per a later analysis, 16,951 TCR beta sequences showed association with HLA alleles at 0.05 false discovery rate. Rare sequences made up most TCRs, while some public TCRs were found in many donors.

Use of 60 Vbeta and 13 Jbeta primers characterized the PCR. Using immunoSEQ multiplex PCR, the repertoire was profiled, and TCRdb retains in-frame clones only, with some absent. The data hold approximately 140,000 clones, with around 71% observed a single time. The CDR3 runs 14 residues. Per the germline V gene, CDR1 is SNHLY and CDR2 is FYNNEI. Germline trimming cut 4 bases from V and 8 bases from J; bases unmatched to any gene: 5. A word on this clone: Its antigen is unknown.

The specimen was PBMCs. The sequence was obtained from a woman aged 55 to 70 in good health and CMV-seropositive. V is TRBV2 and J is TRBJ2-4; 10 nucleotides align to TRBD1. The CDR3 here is CASSADRGRYIQYF. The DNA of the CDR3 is TGTGCCAGCAGTGCAGACAGGGGGCGATACATTCAGTACTTC. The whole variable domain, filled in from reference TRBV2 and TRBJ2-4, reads EPEVTQTPSHQVTQMGQEVILRCVPISNHLYFYWYRQILGQKVEFLVSFYNNEISEKSEIFDDQFSVERPDGSNFTLKIRSTKLEDSAMYFCASSADRGRYIQYFGAGTRLSVL.